This TCR beta chain was obtained from a study of T cells in localized non-small cell lung cancer. Profiling relied on immunoSEQ multiplex PCR, and the TCRdb table lists in-frame clones only, not all of them. The sample holds roughly 26,000 clones; more than 85% are singletons and the top ten take about 14%. Germline trimming cut 4 bases from V and 6 bases from J; bases unmatched to any gene: 5. Germline V lookup: CDR1 SGHRS, CDR2 YFSETQ. The CDR3 runs 15 residues. This rearrangement joins TRBV5-1 to TRBJ2-5; 14 positions agree with TRBD2. Here the sequenced sample was peripheral blood, taken before any cancer treatment. The clonotype comes from a female donor older than 55 with stage II squamous cell lung carcinoma. In DNA form, the CDR3 reads TGCGCCAGCAGCCAGACTAGCGGGGGGGCGCAGACCCAGTACTTC. Amino acid sequence: CASSQTSGGAQTQYF.